This T cell receptor (beta chain) is drawn from a study of vaccination effects on CD4 cells after COVID-19. Overall study findings and caveats: Among infection- and vaccine-induced clones, marked clonal contraction occurred late after vaccination.

Germline V CDR1 and CDR2: SEHNR, FQNEAQ (reference sequence). The V segment lost 4 bases and the J segment 5 bases; nucleotides outside the gene matches: 6. The CDR3 spans 14 residues. Sequencing was performed with immunoSEQ multiplex PCR; in TCRdb, only in-frame clones are kept and a portion is missing. The sample includes around 15,000 clones, roughly 76% of them seen just once. With regard to this clone: Its antigen is still unknown.

Ahead of sequencing, the ViraFEST assay grew antigen-specific CD4+ T cells using viral peptide pools. Around day 10 of culture, CD4+ T cells were separated out. Participants were vaccinated with two doses of either the BNT162b2 or mRNA-1273 vaccine. Sequences were derived from CD4+ T cells from PBMCs cultured with HCoV-NL63 spike peptides, sampled after COVID-19 vaccination. The chain links TRBV7-9 to TRBJ2-5; 8 bases map to TRBD2. This clonotype was sampled from a human donor who received a COVID-19 vaccine. This CDR3 reads CASSSRTSTETQYF. The DNA for the CDR3 is TGTGCCAGCAGCTCGAGGACTAGCACGGAGACCCAGTACTTC.